Presented here are 16 T cell receptor beta chains from one specimen sequenced in a study of Graves' ophthalmopathy and Graves' hyperthyroidism. RNA transcripts served as template for amplifying TCR beta CDR3 sequences. After a first-round RT-PCR with HTBI primers, a second-round multiplex PCR was run. Each CDR3 protein gets one entry after TCRdb re-called the multiplex PCR reads with MiXCR. The table lists hundreds of thousands of distinct CDR3 sequences, approximately 15% of them singletons. Sequencing was carried out using blood. The origin of the receptors is a woman aged 30 to 39 with Graves' ophthalmopathy.

This clonotype was recorded at least ten times. The rearrangement links TRBV7-2 to TRBJ1-5; D gene ambiguous. The V and J ends lost 1 base and 1 base respectively, with 8 bases between them. The CDR3 has 15 amino acids. Per the germline V gene, CDR1 is SGHTA and CDR2 is FQGNSA. CDR3 region: CASSLGLTSNQPQHF. The CDR3 coding sequence is TGTGCCAGCAGCTTAGGATTAACAAGCAATCAGCCCCAGCATTTT.

This chain connects TRBV30 to TRBJ2-2; 8 bases agree with TRBD2. There are 13 residues in the CDR3. V gave up 5 bases and J gave up 4 bases; unmatched junction bases: 3. Per the germline V gene, CDR1 is GTSNPN and CDR2 is SVGIG (reference sequence). CDR3 DNA: TGTGCCTGGGGACGGGAGGGCACCGGGGAGCTGTTTTTT. It translates to CAWGREGTGELFF.

This clonotype turned up a few times. The V and J genes are TRBV11-2 and TRBJ2-5; possible D gene TRBD2, 5 bases. This CDR3 comprises 13 residues. Germline-derived CDR1 and CDR2 are SGHAT and FQNNGV. Trimming left V 3 bases short and J 9 bases short, with 14 bases between. CDR3: CASSLEDAGAQYF. CDR3 sequence (DNA): TGTGCCAGCAGCTTGGAGGATGCCGGAGCCCAGTACTTC.

The sample holds a few counts of this clonotype. V and J are TRBV5-1 and TRBJ2-5; 8 bases are shared with TRBD2. The V segment lost 4 bases and the J segment 4 bases; nucleotides outside the gene matches: 9. CDR1 and CDR2 from the germline V gene are SGHRS and YFSETQ. The CDR3 extends over 15 amino acids. The CDR3: CASSKGAGVLETQYF. CDR3 bases: TGCGCCAGCAGCAAAGGAGCGGGGGTTTTAGAGACCCAGTACTTC.

This clonotype was recorded at least ten times. The rearrangement uses TRBV27 and TRBJ1-1; no firm D call. Germline CDR1 is MNHEY and CDR2 is SMNVEV (reference sequence). The CDR3 has 15 amino acids. Trimming took 5 bases from V and 0 from J, leaving 13 bases between them. The CDR3 DNA follows: TGTGCCAGCAGTACCTCGGGAGTGATGAACACTGAAGCTTTCTTT. Encoded protein: CASSTSGVMNTEAFF.

This chain links TRBV11-1 with TRBJ2-2; 7 nucleotides line up with TRBD2. The germline CDR1 and CDR2 sequences are SGHAT and FQDESV (reference sequence). V lost 5 bases and J lost 5; bases outside the gene matches: 11. There are 16 residues in the CDR3. The CDR3 region is CASSPASGLRTGELFF. The CDR3 DNA is TGTGCCAGCAGCCCTGCTAGCGGTCTAAGGACCGGGGAGCTGTTTTTT.

This clonotype has ten or more counts. V is TRBV30 and J is TRBJ1-2; 9 bases are shared with TRBD1. Germline CDR1 GTSNPN, CDR2 SVGIG (reference sequence). Trimming at V came to 8 bases and at J to 8 bases, leaving 18 bases not matched to a gene. This CDR3 region has 15 residues. The CDR3 DNA sequence: TGTGCCGGAAACAAACAGGGACAGGGTTCTCAAGGCTACACCTTC. Protein: CAGNKQGQGSQGYTF.

The chain couples TRBV19 to TRBJ2-7; 7 bases agree with TRBD1. The junction had 8 bases not matched to a gene; V was cut back by 10 bases and J by 2 bases. Germline loops: CDR1 LNHDA, CDR2 SQIVND (reference sequence). The CDR3 sequence is 13 residues long. CDR3 nucleotide sequence: TGTGCCACAAGGGGGCAGGCGACCTACGAGCAGTACTTC. Protein product: CATRGQATYEQYF.

This clonotype was picked up a small number of times. The chain has TRBV3-1 and TRBJ1-1; 7 bases match TRBD1. The CDR3 spans 14 residues. Trimming cost V 1 base and J 6 bases; bases outside gene matches: 5. The germline V gene encodes CDR1 LGHDT and CDR2 YNNKEL (reference sequence). CDR3 loop: CASSQGTRGPEAFF. CDR3 DNA sequence: TGTGCCAGCAGCCAAGGTACGAGGGGGCCTGAAGCTTTCTTT.

This clonotype was observed many times. The chain couples TRBV27 to TRBJ2-2, with D possibly matching TRBD2 (5 bases). The V end was cut by 7 bases, the J end by 8 bases, with 11 bases between. Germline CDR1 reads MNHEY; CDR2 reads SMNVEV (reference sequence). The CDR3 consists of 12 residues. The CDR3 DNA reads as TGTGCCAGCAATTCGGGGTTGGGGGAGCTGTTTTTT. Its translation is CASNSGLGELFF.

This clonotype was counted between two and nine times. The rearrangement links TRBV3-1 to TRBJ1-2; the D is unclear. The V end was cut by 0 bases, the J end by 0 bases, with 11 bases between. This CDR3 spans 16 amino acids. Germline CDR1 and CDR2: LGHDT and YNNKEL (reference sequence). The CDR3 loop reads CASSQDLKGSNYGYTF. CDR3 DNA: TGTGCCAGCAGCCAAGATCTTAAAGGATCTAACTATGGCTACACCTTC. Together with reference TRBV3-1 and TRBJ1-2, the CDR3 gives the full variable domain: DTAVSQTPKYLVTQMGNDKSIKCEQNLGHDTMYWYKQDSKKFLKIMFSYNNKELIINETVPNRFSPKSPDKAHLNLHINSLELGDSAVYFCASSQDLKGSNYGYTFGSGTRLTVV.

At least ten counts were recorded for this clonotype. J is TRBJ1-5 and V is TRBV15; D remains ambiguous. V shed 0 bases and J shed 6 bases, with 12 bases lying between them. Germline V gives CDR1 LNHNV, CDR2 YYDKDF (reference sequence). The CDR3 runs 15 residues. The CDR3 DNA sequence: TGTGCCACCAGCAGAGATCTGAGAGGTACTCAGCCCCAGCATTTT. This translates into CATSRDLRGTQPQHF. Together with reference TRBV15 and TRBJ1-5, the CDR3 gives the full variable domain: DAMVIQNPRYQVTQFGKPVTLSCSQTLNHNVMYWYQQKSSQAPKLLFHYYDKDFNNEADTPDNFQSRRPNTSFCFLDIRSPGLGDTAMYLCATSRDLRGTQPQHFGDGTRLSIL.

Remarks on this clonotype: One base away lies a much larger clone, so this may be a sequencing read error. This sequence joins TRBV11-2 and TRBJ2-5; 8 nucleotides align to TRBD1. Unmatched junction bases numbered 6, after V lost 5 bases and J lost 4 bases. The CDR3 covers 14 residues. CDR1 is SGHAT, CDR2 FQNNGV, per germline. The CDR3 loop is CASSRRGTGETQYF. CDR3 DNA: TGTGCCAGCAGCCGACGTGGGACAGGAGAGACCCAGTACTTC.

This clonotype showed up many times. The chain employs TRBV2 and TRBJ1-6; no definite D call. The CDR3 runs to 14 residues. CDR1 and CDR2 (germline): SNHLY, FYNNEI. V lost 9 bases to trimming and J lost 6 bases, with 15 bases between them. The DNA for the CDR3 is TGTGCCAGACTAGAGGGCAGCCGTAATTCACCCCTCCACTTT. Its translation is CARLEGSRNSPLHF.

This clonotype was counted many times. This chain uses TRBV12-3 or TRBV12-4 with TRBJ2-2; D possibly corresponds to TRBD1 (6 bases). This CDR3 region has 16 residues. V was clipped by 5 bases and J by 3 bases, with 16 bases between them. The DNA of the CDR3 is TGTGCCAGCAGTCTTCGAACAGGGTTTGACACCGGGGAGCTGTTTTTT. As protein: CASSLRTGFDTGELFF.

This clonotype was picked up many times. The genes are TRBV7-8 and TRBJ2-3; possible D gene TRBD1, 6 bases. The CDR3 covers 16 residues. Trimming removed 5 bases at V and 2 bases at J, with 17 bases between. From germline, CDR1 is SGHVS and CDR2 FQNEAQ. As DNA, the CDR3 is TGTGCCAGCAGCCTTGCGACAGGTCGGACCACAGATACGCAGTATTTT. Its protein is CASSLATGRTTDTQYF.